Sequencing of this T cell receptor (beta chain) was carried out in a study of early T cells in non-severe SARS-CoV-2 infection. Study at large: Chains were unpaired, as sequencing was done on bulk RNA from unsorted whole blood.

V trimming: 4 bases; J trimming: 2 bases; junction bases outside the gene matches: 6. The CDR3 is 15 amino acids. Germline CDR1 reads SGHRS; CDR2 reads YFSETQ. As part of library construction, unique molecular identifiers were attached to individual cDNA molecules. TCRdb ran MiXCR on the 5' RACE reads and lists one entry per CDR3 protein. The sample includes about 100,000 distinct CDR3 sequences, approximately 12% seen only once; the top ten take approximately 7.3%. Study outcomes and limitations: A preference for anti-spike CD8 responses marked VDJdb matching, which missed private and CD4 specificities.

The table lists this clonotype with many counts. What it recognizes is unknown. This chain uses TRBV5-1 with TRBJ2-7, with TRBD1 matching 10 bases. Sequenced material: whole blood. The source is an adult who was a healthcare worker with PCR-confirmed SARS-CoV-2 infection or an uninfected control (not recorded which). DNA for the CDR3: TGCGCCAGCAGCCCTGGCGGGACAGGGGCCTACGAGCAGTACTTC. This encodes CASSPGGTGAYEQYF. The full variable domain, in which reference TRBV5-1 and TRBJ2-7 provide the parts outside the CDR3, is KAGVTQTPRYLIKTRGQQVTLSCSPISGHRSVSWYQQTPGQGLQFLFEYFSETQRNKGNFPGRFSGRQFSNSRSEMNVSTLELGDSALYLCASSPGGTGAYEQYFGPGTRLTVT.